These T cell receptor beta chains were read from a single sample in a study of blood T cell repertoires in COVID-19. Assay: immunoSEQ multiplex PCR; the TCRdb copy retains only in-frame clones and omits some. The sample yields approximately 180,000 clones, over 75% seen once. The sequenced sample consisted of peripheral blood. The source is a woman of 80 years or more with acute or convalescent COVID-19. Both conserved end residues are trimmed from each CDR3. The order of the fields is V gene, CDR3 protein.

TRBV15 ATSRDGTVGGYT
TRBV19 ASSTTGTANTEAF
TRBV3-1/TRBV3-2 ASSQQQGTRNTEAF
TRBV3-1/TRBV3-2 ASSQSRGEVADTQY
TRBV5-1 ASSLDVNTDTQY
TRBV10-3 AMEPDTRDTIY
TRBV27 ASSLYGVLGEIQY
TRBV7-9 ASSLGGDGYT
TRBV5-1 ASSRFQSGSRNEQF
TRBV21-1 ASSKALGRVSEQY
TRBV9 ASSKPGQKGGNTIY
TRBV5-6 ASSLATNEQF
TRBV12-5 ASGLSPGQGIEEQF
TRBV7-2 ASSPRRRETAYEQY
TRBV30 AWSLGGSPDTQY
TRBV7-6 ASSGLASGANVLT
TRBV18 PQGGPAGEPQH
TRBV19 ASSITGGAQPQH
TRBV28 ASSLQGVSYGYT